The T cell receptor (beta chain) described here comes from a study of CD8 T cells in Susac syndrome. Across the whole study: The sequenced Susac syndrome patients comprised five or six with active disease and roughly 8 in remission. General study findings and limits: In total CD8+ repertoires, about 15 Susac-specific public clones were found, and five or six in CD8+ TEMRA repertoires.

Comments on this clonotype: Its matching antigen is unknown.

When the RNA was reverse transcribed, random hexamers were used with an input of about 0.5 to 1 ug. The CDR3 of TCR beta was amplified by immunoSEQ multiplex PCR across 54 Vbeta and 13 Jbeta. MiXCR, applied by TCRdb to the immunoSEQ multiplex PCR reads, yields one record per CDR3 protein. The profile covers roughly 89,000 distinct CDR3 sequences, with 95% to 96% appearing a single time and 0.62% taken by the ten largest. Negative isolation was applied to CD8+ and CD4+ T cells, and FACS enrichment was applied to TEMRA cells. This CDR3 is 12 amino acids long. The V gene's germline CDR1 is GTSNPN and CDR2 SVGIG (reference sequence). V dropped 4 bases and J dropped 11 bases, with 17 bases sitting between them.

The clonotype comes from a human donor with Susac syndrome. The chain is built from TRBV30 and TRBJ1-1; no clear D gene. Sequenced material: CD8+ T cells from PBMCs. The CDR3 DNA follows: TGTGCCTGGACCAGGACTGGTGGAGCGGCTTTCTTT. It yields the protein CAWTRTGGAAFF. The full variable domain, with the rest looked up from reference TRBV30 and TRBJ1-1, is SQTIHQWPATLVQPVGSPLSLECTVEGTSNPNLYWYRQAAGRGLQLLFYSVGIGQISSEVPQNLSASRPQDRQFILSSKKLLLSDSGFYLCAWTRTGGAAFFGQGTRLTVV.